Listed here is a single TCR beta chain. Its antigen is unknown. 13 Jbeta primers and 60 Vbeta primers were used for the PCR. The table came from immunoSEQ multiplex PCR; TCRdb's copy has only in-frame clones and leaves some out. The repertoire has 150,000 to 200,000 clones, 77% of them found once; the top ten carry approximately 1.6%. The CDR3 is made up of 15 amino acids. V lost 0 bases to trimming and J lost 3 bases, with 12 bases between them. CDR1 is SGHRS, CDR2 YFSETQ, per germline. The entry originates in a study of cytomegalovirus exposure and HLA in healthy donors. Study-wide findings and caveats: A later analysis found most CMV-associated TCR beta chains apparently HLA-restricted.

The chain links TRBV5-1 to TRBJ2-5; D is possibly TRBD1 (7 bases). Specimen: PBMCs. This clonotype was obtained from a woman aged 25 to 45 in good health and CMV-seronegative. The CDR3 loop is CASSLGRGLKETQYF. In DNA form, the CDR3 reads TGCGCCAGCAGCTTGGGGAGGGGGCTGAAAGAGACCCAGTACTTC.